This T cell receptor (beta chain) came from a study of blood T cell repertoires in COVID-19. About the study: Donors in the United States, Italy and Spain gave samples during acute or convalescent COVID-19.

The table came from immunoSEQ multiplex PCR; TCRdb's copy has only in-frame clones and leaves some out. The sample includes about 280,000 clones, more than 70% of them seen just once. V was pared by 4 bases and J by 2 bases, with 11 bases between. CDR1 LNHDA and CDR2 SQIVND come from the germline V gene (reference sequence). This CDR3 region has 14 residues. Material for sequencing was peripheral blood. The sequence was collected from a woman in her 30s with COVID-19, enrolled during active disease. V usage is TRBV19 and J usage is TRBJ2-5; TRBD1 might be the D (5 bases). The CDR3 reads CASSSPTVQETQYF. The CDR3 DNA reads TGTGCCAGTAGTAGCCCGACAGTTCAAGAGACCCAGTACTTC. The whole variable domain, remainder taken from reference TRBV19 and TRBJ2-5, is DGGITQSPKYLFRKEGQNVTLSCEQNLNHDAMYWYRQDPGQGLRLIYYSQIVNDFQKGDIAEGYSVSREKKESFPLTVTSAQKNPTAFYLCASSSPTVQETQYFGPGTRLLVL.